Listed here are 20 T cell receptor beta chains from one sample, sequenced in a study of cytomegalovirus exposure and HLA in healthy donors. The study ran its PCR with 60 Vbeta and 13 Jbeta primers. Using immunoSEQ multiplex PCR, the repertoire was profiled, and TCRdb retains in-frame clones only, with some absent. The data hold about 150,000 clones, with about four fifths observed a single time. Sequencing used PBMCs. These TCRs come from a young man in good health and CMV-seronegative.

This chain links TRBV11-2 with TRBJ1-2, with TRBD1 as a possible D gene (5 bases). The CDR3 is 13 residues long. Germline lookup yields CDR1 SGHAT and CDR2 FQNNGV. V gave up 4 bases and J gave up 5 bases, with 11 bases separating them. CDR3 loop: CASSWDFLYGYTF. The CDR3 DNA sequence: TGTGCCAGCAGCTGGGACTTTCTGTATGGCTACACCTTC.

The V gene is TRBV28, the J gene TRBJ2-1; a weak D match, TRBD2 (6 bases). V was cut by 7 bases and J by 8 bases, with 21 bases left in between. Germline-derived CDR1 and CDR2 are MDHEN and SYDVKM. The CDR3 runs to 15 residues. The CDR3 bases are TGTGCCAGCACCCAACGGATAGGCCCGGGGGATGAGCAGTTCTTC. It encodes CASTQRIGPGDEQFF.

The genes are TRBV11-2 and TRBJ2-2, with D possibly matching TRBD1 (5 bases). CDR3 length: 16 amino acids. The V gene's germline CDR1 is SGHAT and CDR2 FQNNGV. V was shortened by 4 bases and J by 5 bases, with 17 bases between the two germline ends. The CDR3 loop reads CASSYIGAVHTGELFF. The CDR3, as DNA: TGTGCCAGCAGCTACATAGGGGCTGTACATACCGGGGAGCTGTTTTTT. Full variable domain (outside the CDR3, taken from reference TRBV11-2 and TRBJ2-2): EAGVAQSPRYKIIEKRQSVAFWCNPISGHATLYWYQQILGQGPKLLIQFQNNGVVDDSQLPKDRFSAERLKGVDSTLKIQPAKLEDSAVYLCASSYIGAVHTGELFFGEGSRLTVL.

The chain links TRBV9 to TRBJ1-5; D may be TRBD1 (6 bases). CDR1 SGDLS and CDR2 YYNGEE come from the germline V gene. The CDR3 loop spans 14 amino acids. Deletions cut 2 bases from V and 3 bases from J, with 9 bases between. The DNA for the CDR3 is TGTGCCAGCAGCGTTCACAGGGACAATCAGCCCCAGCATTTT. It is translated as CASSVHRDNQPQHF.

The chain carries TRBV6-5 and TRBJ2-5; D possibly corresponds to TRBD2 (5 bases). There are 13 residues in the CDR3. The germline CDR1 and CDR2 sequences are MNHEY and SVGAGI. The ends were cut back, 2 bases at V and 7 bases at J, with 11 bases in the middle. CDR3 bases: TGTGCCAGCAGTTACCCGGGGTCAGTGACCCAGTACTTC. This gives the protein CASSYPGSVTQYF.

The chain recombines TRBV9 with TRBJ1-5, with TRBD1 matching 8 bases. Germline loops: CDR1 SGDLS, CDR2 YYNGEE. The CDR3 covers 15 residues. Trimming at V came to 4 bases and at J to 4 bases, leaving 7 bases not matched to a gene. CDR3 coding DNA: TGTGCCAGCAGCTACGGACAGGGAGAAAATCAGCCCCAGCATTTT. Translated, it gives CASSYGQGENQPQHF.

The chain couples TRBV29-1 to TRBJ1-4, with 8 bases identical to TRBD1. The CDR3 extends over 14 amino acids. V shed 4 bases and J 6 bases; nucleotides not matched to a gene: 7. CDR1 and CDR2 (germline): SQVTM, ANQGSEA. The CDR3 DNA sequence: TGCAGCGTTGGGATGGACAGGGCGTATGAAAAACTGTTTTTT. This translates into CSVGMDRAYEKLFF.

J is TRBJ2-2 and V is TRBV9; D is unresolved. The CDR3 totals 11 residues. The V and J ends lost 5 bases and 5 bases respectively, with 4 bases between them. Germline values: CDR1 SGDLS, CDR2 YYNGEE. CDR3 nucleotide sequence: TGTGCCAGCAGTGAGACCGGGGAGCTGTTTTTT. Translating it yields CASSETGELFF.

In nucleotides, the CDR3 is TGTGCCAGCAGGCTGGCAACACCCGAGCAGTACTTC. This sequence encodes CASRLATPEQYF. The V gene is TRBV2, the J gene TRBJ2-7; D not certain. V was shortened by 6 bases and J by 6 bases, with 12 bases between the two germline ends. This CDR3 is 12 amino acids long. CDR1 and CDR2 from the germline V gene are SNHLY and FYNNEI.

The chain uses TRBV4-1 and TRBJ2-1; weak D call: TRBD1 (6 bases). V shed 6 bases and J shed 6 bases, with 30 bases lying between them. The CDR3 length is 19 residues. The germline gives CDR1 MGHRA, CDR2 YSYEKL. The CDR3 here is CASSLLLGHMIAGSNEQFF. Here the CDR3 DNA reads TGCGCCAGCAGTCTACTCTTGGGACATATGATCGCAGGTAGCAATGAGCAGTTCTTC.

The V gene is TRBV28, the J gene TRBJ1-1; perhaps TRBD1 as D (6 bases). The CDR3 is 16 residues long. Germline V gives CDR1 MDHEN, CDR2 SYDVKM. Deletions cut 5 bases from V and 1 base from J, with 17 bases between. The CDR3 loop is CASSPLRQGTNTEAFF. As DNA, the CDR3 is TGTGCCAGCAGTCCCCTTAGGCAGGGGACGAACACTGAAGCTTTCTTT.

V and J are TRBV7-9 and TRBJ2-2, with D possibly being TRBD2 (5 bases). Trimming left V 3 bases short and J 7 bases short, with 9 bases between. From germline, CDR1 is SEHNR and CDR2 FQNEAQ (reference sequence). CDR3 length equals 13 residues. The CDR3 here is CASSFGGIGELFF. The CDR3 DNA reads TGTGCCAGCAGCTTTGGAGGAATCGGGGAGCTGTTTTTT.

This clone has a single count. CDR3 loop: CASSPLSGLANEQFF. The CDR3 DNA follows: TGTGCCAGCAGTCCGCTTTCGGGACTAGCGAATGAGCAGTTCTTC. The chain is built from TRBV27 and TRBJ2-1; TRBD2 aligns across 10 bases. Trimming removed 5 bases from V and 7 bases from J; junction bases left unmatched: 8. CDR3 size: 15 residues. CDR1 MNHEY and CDR2 SMNVEV come from the germline V gene (reference sequence).

This clone was found a few times. This sequence joins TRBV5-6 and TRBJ1-2; TRBD1 matches 10 bases. After removal of 0 bases from V and 6 bases from J, the junction contained 8 bases not matched to a gene. CDR3 length: 16 residues. CDR1 and CDR2 from the germline V gene are SGHDT and YYEEEE. CDR3 nucleotides: TGTGCCAGCAGCTTGGTCGTAACCGGGACAGGGGATGGCTACACCTTC. It translates to CASSLVVTGTGDGYTF.

V usage is TRBV5-1 and J usage is TRBJ2-1, with 10 bases matching TRBD1. The germline gives CDR1 SGHRS, CDR2 YFSETQ. V lost 2 bases, J lost 7 bases, and 3 bases stayed unmatched. This CDR3 is built from 14 residues. In nucleotides, the CDR3 is TGCGCCAGCAGCTTAGGGACAGGGGAAAATGAGCAGTTCTTC. Translation: CASSLGTGENEQFF.

In its sample, this clone was seen once. This chain uses TRBV4-2 with TRBJ1-4, with 7 bases matching TRBD1. Germline CDR1 reads LGHNA; CDR2 reads YNFKEQ. After removal of 0 bases from V and 5 bases from J, the junction contained 6 bases not matched to a gene. The CDR3 is 16 residues long. In DNA form, the CDR3 reads TGTGCCAGCAGCCAAGATGTGGGACAGCTAAATGAAAAACTGTTTTTT. Its protein is CASSQDVGQLNEKLFF.

J is TRBJ1-6 and V is TRBV6-6; TRBD1 matches 9 bases. The CDR3 totals 15 residues. Germline CDR1 reads MNHNY; CDR2 reads SVGAGI (reference sequence). J was trimmed by 7 bases and V by 2 bases; bases with no gene match: 3. The CDR3 spells CASSYEGQGNSPLHF. The CDR3 coding sequence is TGTGCCAGCAGTTACGAAGGACAGGGGAATTCACCCCTCCACTTT.

V and J are TRBV5-4 and TRBJ2-4; TRBD1 matches 11 bases. The CDR3 is 14 amino acids. Germline V gene sequence: CDR1 SGHNT, CDR2 YYREEE (reference sequence). J gave up 12 bases and V 4 bases, and 9 bases lay outside the gene matches. The CDR3 nucleotides read TGTGCCAGCAGCGAGGGACAGGGGGGTGACAGTCAGTACTTC. It yields the protein CASSEGQGGDSQYF.

The chain employs TRBV19 and TRBJ1-1, with D hard to call. Germline CDR1 and CDR2: LNHDA and SQIVND (reference sequence). The CDR3 runs 17 residues. V lost 8 bases and J lost 2, with 24 bases in between. CDR3 in DNA: TGTGCCAGTCTCGGAGTAAACATCCCGGATTTAAACACTGAAGCTTTCTTT. This sequence encodes CASLGVNIPDLNTEAFF.

The chain is built from TRBV10-2 and TRBJ1-2; tentatively, D is TRBD1 (6 bases). With 3 bases removed from V and 4 bases from J, the gap between germline ends came to 15 bases. The CDR3 spans 15 residues. Germline values: CDR1 WSHSY, CDR2 SAAADI. Here the CDR3 DNA reads TGCGCCAGCAGTGACCCCGGGGGGGCTGGCTATGGCTACACCTTC. Its translation: CASSDPGGAGYGYTF.